This entry concerns a single T cell receptor (beta chain). This sample stems from a study of blood T cell repertoires in COVID-19. Whole-study context: Samples of COVID-19 (acute and convalescent) were obtained from the United States, Italy and Spain. Nucleic acid was either cDNA or gDNA, and it came from T cells, B-cell-depleted T cells, or PBMCs.

Repertoires were generated with immunoSEQ multiplex PCR, while TCRdb's copy carries only in-frame clones and drops some. Among 350,000 to 550,000 clones listed, 85% to 90% were seen once. The CDR3 sequence is 13 residues long. Germline lookup yields CDR1 KGHDR and CDR2 SFDVKD. J lost 6 bases, V lost 4 bases, and 2 bases had no gene match. This sequence originates from a woman in her twenties or thirties with acute or convalescent COVID-19. Sequencing was performed on peripheral blood. The chain combines TRBV24-1 with TRBJ1-5; 7 bases line up with TRBD1. CDR3 coding DNA: TGTGCCACCAGTGACAGGGGGGCTCAGCCCCAGCATTTT. Amino acid sequence: CATSDRGAQPQHF.